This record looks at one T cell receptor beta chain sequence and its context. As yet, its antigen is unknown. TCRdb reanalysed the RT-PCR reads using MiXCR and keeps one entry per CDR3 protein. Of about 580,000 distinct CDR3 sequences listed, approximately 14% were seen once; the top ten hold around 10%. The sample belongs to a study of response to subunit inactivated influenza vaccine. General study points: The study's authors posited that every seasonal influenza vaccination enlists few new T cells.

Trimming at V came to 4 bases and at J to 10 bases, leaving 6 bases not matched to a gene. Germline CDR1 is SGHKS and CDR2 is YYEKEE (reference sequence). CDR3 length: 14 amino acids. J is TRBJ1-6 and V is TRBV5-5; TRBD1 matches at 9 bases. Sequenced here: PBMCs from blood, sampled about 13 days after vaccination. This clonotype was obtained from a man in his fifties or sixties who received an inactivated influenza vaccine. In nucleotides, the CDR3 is TGTGCCAGCAGCGCGGACAGGGGCAAGTCACCCCTCCACTTT. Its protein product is CASSADRGKSPLHF.